The rows below give T cell receptor beta chains drawn from one sample of a study of cytomegalovirus exposure and HLA in healthy donors. Libraries were prepared by immunoSEQ multiplex PCR; TCRdb keeps only in-frame clonotypes and omits some of them. The sample shows 150,000 to 200,000 clones, 81% of them seen only once. Source material: PBMCs. These receptors originate from a man in his forties or fifties in good health and CMV-seropositive. Each CDR3 is given with its conserved first and last residue. The D gene is left open where the match is weak. Clone sizes are given selectively: once, few, many, or a class where the clone is expanded.

D	length	size	J	V	CDR3	DNA
TRBD1	18	.	TRBJ1-3	TRBV4-2	CASSQDRDRGGFGNTIYF	TGTGCCAGCAGCCAAGACCGGGACAGGGGCGGTTTTGGAAACACCATATATTTT
TRBD1	17	few	TRBJ1-3	TRBV7-2	CASSPEGQVHSGNTIYF	TGTGCCAGCAGCCCCGAGGGACAGGTACACTCTGGAAACACCATATATTTT
.	13	.	TRBJ2-7	TRBV6-6	CASSYQGKYEQYF	TGTGCCAGCAGTTACCAGGGAAAGTACGAGCAGTACTTC
.	17	.	TRBJ2-3	TRBV4-1	CASSQWGDLGNADTQYF	TGCGCCAGCAGCCAATGGGGGGATTTGGGGAATGCAGATACGCAGTATTTT
.	14	.	TRBJ1-2	TRBV6-6	CASSSSQSNYGYTF	TGTGCCAGCAGTTCCTCACAGAGTAACTATGGCTACACCTTC
.	16	.	TRBJ2-5	TRBV9	CASSVGVRQGQETQYF	TGTGCCAGCAGCGTAGGGGTCAGGCAGGGACAAGAGACCCAGTACTTC
TRBD2	17	.	TRBJ2-3	TRBV30	CAWSTGVTSGHTDTQYF	TGTGCCTGGAGTACCGGGGTGACTAGCGGGCACACAGATACGCAGTATTTT
.	15	.	TRBJ1-6	TRBV11-3	CASSLVAGIDSPLHF	TGTGCCAGCAGCTTAGTTGCAGGGATCGATTCACCCCTCCACTTT
.	15	once	TRBJ2-7	TRBV6-5	CASSYSSIGVYEQYF	TGTGCCAGCAGTTACTCTTCCATCGGGGTCTACGAGCAGTACTTC
TRBD2	15	.	TRBJ2-7	TRBV10-2	CASIELAGRSYEQYF	TGCGCCAGCATTGAACTAGCGGGACGATCCTACGAGCAGTACTTC
.	14	once	TRBJ2-2	TRBV9	CASSDRPNTGELFF	TGTGCCAGCAGCGACAGGCCGAACACCGGGGAGCTGTTTTTT
.	12	.	TRBJ1-5	TRBV27	CASSHQAGPQHF	TGTGCCAGCAGTCACCAGGCGGGGCCCCAGCATTTT
TRBD2	12	.	TRBJ2-4	TRBV30	CAWVGRENIQYF	TGTGCCTGGGTAGGGAGGGAAAACATTCAGTACTTC
.	13	.	TRBJ2-7	TRBV7-9	CASSLNTNYEQYF	TGTGCCAGCAGCTTAAACACAAACTACGAGCAGTACTTC
TRBD1	14	.	TRBJ2-2	TRBV5-4	CASSSGQGAGELFF	TGTGCCAGCAGCTCGGGACAGGGCGCCGGGGAGCTGTTTTTT
.	13	.	TRBJ1-5	TRBV4-3	CASSQGTGQPQHF	TGCGCCAGCAGCCAAGGGACTGGTCAGCCCCAGCATTTT
TRBD1	16	.	TRBJ2-7	TRBV7-9	CASSLVLGTDSYEQYF	TGTGCCAGCAGCTTGGTCCTCGGGACAGACTCCTACGAGCAGTACTTC
.	14	.	TRBJ2-5	TRBV7-8	CASSLGLAGETQYF	TGTGCCAGCAGCTTAGGGCTAGCTGGAGAGACCCAGTACTTC
.	15	.	TRBJ1-6	TRBV2	CASSSSGDYNSPLHF	TGTGCCAGCTCAAGCAGCGGGGATTATAATTCACCCCTCCACTTT
.	13	.	TRBJ1-1	TRBV6-5	CASSYSDRRLAFF	TGTGCCAGCAGTTACTCTGACAGGAGATTGGCTTTCTTT
TRBD1	15	.	TRBJ2-2	TRBV7-2	CASSLKQGSTGELFF	TGTGCCAGCAGCCTAAAACAGGGGAGCACCGGGGAGCTGTTTTTT
.	14	.	TRBJ1-1	TRBV5-1	CASSLARGNTEAFF	TGCGCCAGCAGCTTGGCACGGGGAAACACTGAAGCTTTCTTT
.	14	.	TRBJ1-1	TRBV19	CASKAAGPNTEAFF	TGTGCCAGTAAGGCGGCGGGACCGAACACTGAAGCTTTCTTT
TRBD1	15	.	TRBJ1-5	TRBV7-9	CASSLQGAGNQPQHF	TGTGCCAGCAGCTTACAGGGGGCTGGCAATCAGCCCCAGCATTTT
TRBD2	13	.	TRBJ2-7	TRBV6-1	CASSSQLAGSQYF	TGTGCCAGCAGTTCTCAGCTAGCGGGCTCCCAGTACTTC
TRBD1	16	.	TRBJ1-2	TRBV6-4	CASSDSFSRGYYGYTF	TGTGCCAGCAGTGACTCGTTTTCCAGGGGGTATTATGGCTACACCTTC
TRBD2	16	.	TRBJ2-2	TRBV7-3	CASSLTGSGATGELFF	TGTGCCAGCAGCTTAACAGGAAGCGGGGCCACCGGGGAGCTGTTTTTT